The clone carrying this TCR beta chain was seen once. Source study methods: By means of reference gene primer amplification, nucleated cell counts were estimated. Assay used: immunoSEQ multiplex PCR; TCRdb lists only in-frame clones, some missing. V and J calls and clone size follow that table, whereas D and trimming were derived from the DNA. Of about 270,000 clones listed, more than 75% were seen once; the top ten hold under 2.5%. Germline CDR1 and CDR2: SNHLY and FYNNEI. This CDR3 comprises 15 residues. V lost 6 bases to trimming and J lost 5 bases; unmatched junction nucleotides: 13. The record originates from a study of blood T cell repertoires in COVID-19. Turning to the study itself: Two consecutive negative NP/OP PCR tests, clearance, or resolved symptoms defined Cohort 3 recovery. From T cells, B-cell-depleted T cells, or PBMCs came the material, which was cDNA or gDNA.

Individuals drawn from approximately 26 US areas were about 18 to 100 years old. This receptor was identified in a woman in her sixties in a cohort exposed to, infected with or recovered from COVID-19 (not recorded which). The genes are TRBV2 and TRBJ2-7; TRBD2 matches at 7 bases. The sequenced material came from PBMCs or T cells enriched from blood (not recorded which). CDR3 in amino acids: CASRGFRGSFHEQYF. CDR3 bases: TGTGCCAGCAGGGGGTTTCGCGGGAGTTTCCACGAGCAGTACTTC.